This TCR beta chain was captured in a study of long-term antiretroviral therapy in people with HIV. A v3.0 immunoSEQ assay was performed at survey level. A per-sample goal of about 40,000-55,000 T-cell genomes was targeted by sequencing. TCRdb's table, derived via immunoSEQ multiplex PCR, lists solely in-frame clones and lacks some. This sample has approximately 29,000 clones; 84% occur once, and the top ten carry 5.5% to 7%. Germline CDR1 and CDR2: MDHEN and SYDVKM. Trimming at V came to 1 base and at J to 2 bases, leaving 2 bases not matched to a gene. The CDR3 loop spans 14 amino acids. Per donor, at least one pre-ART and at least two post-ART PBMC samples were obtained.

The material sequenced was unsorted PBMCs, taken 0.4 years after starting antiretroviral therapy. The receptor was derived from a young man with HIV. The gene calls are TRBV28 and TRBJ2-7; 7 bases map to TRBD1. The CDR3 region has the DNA TGTGCCAGCAGTTTATACCAGGGGGCCTACGAGCAGTACTTC. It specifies CASSLYQGAYEQYF.